This T cell receptor (beta chain) was identified in a study of blood T cell repertoires in COVID-19. Study summary: Samples of COVID-19 (acute and convalescent) were obtained from the United States, Italy and Spain.

V gave up 3 bases and J gave up 5 bases; unmatched junction bases: 5. The CDR3 runs 15 residues. Germline CDR1 SGHRS, CDR2 YFSETQ. Repertoires were generated with immunoSEQ multiplex PCR, while TCRdb's copy carries only in-frame clones and drops some. The data hold under 200,000 clones, with 82% observed a single time. The sequence was obtained from a woman aged 55-75 years with COVID-19, enrolled during active disease. Sequenced material: peripheral blood. This chain joins TRBV5-1 and TRBJ2-3; 11 bases map to TRBD2. In DNA, the CDR3 is TGCGCCAGCAGCTCTGCTAGCGGGGGGCGAGATACGCAGTATTTT. Residues: CASSSASGGRDTQYF.